Below are 17 T cell receptor beta chains sequenced from a single sample in a study of CD8+CD57+ T cells in acquired aplastic anemia. Genomic DNA templated the TCR beta VDJ and CDR3 profiling. In TCRdb, the reads were re-called with MiXCR into one record per CDR3 protein. The repertoire includes some 410,000 distinct CDR3 sequences, 65% to 80% of them detected once, and approximately 3.9% sits in the top ten. Material for sequencing was sorted CD4+, CD8+, or CD8+CD57+ T cells (not recorded which) from PBMCs. The receptors stem from a human donor in good health, serving as a control.

This clonotype showed up many times. This rearrangement joins TRBV4-2 to TRBJ2-1; 7 nucleotides agree with TRBD2. Looked up from germline, CDR1 is LGHNA and CDR2 is YNFKEQ. Trimming at V came to 2 bases and at J to 3 bases, leaving 10 bases not matched to a gene. The CDR3 runs to 17 residues. CDR3 sequence reads: CASSQTQRASGYNEQFF. Here the CDR3 DNA reads TGTGCCAGCAGCCAAACCCAGAGGGCTAGCGGCTACAATGAGCAGTTCTTC.

As concerns this clonotype: The junction departs from the called germline gene at one end, perhaps through a read error. The CDR3 region has the DNA TGTGCCAGCAGCCTAACGTCGGATCGCCCCTCCACTCTGTTT. Translation gives CASSLTSDRPSTLF. This chain connects TRBV7-9 to TRBJ1-6; no clear D gene. The CDR3 extends over 14 amino acids. The germline V gene has CDR1 SEHNR and CDR2 FQNEAQ (reference sequence).

The chain carries TRBV25-1 and TRBJ1-5; no clear D. The germline CDR1 and CDR2 sequences are MGHDK and SYGVNS. Trimming left V 1 base short and J 15 bases short, with 10 bases between. This CDR3 spans 11 amino acids. For the CDR3, the DNA is TGTGCCAGCAGTGAATGGCTGGCACTGCATTTT. Its protein product is CASSEWLALHF.

Notes on this clonotype: At one of its ends the junction is not consistent with the germline gene, which may arise from a read error. The chain employs TRBV7-9 and TRBJ2-7; no reliable D call. Germline V gene data show CDR1 as SEHNR and CDR2 as FQNEAQ (reference sequence). This CDR3 spans 13 amino acids. CDR3 in amino acids: CASSAARCVEQHF. CDR3 nucleotide sequence: TGTGCCAGCAGCGCAGCCCGATGCGTAGAGCAGCACTTC.

The CDR3 loop reads CASSVGDRDTEAFF. The CDR3 DNA reads TGTGCCAGCAGCGTGGGGGACAGGGACACTGAAGCTTTCTTT. This chain uses TRBV9 with TRBJ1-1, with 9 positions matching TRBD1. Germline V gene data show CDR1 as SGDLS and CDR2 as YYNGEE. With V trimmed by 2 bases and J by 3 bases, 2 bases remained unmatched. The CDR3 is 14 residues long.

Regarding this clonotype: A junction boundary mismatches the germline segment, possibly from a read error. The chain links TRBV29-1 to TRBJ2-7; 7 bases are shared with TRBD2. Germline values: CDR1 SQVTM, CDR2 ANQGSEA. CDR3 length equals 13 residues. CDR3 loop: CSVEAGAGLEPHF. The CDR3, as DNA: TGCAGCGTCGAGGCGGGAGCGGGGCTAGAGCCCCACTTC.

The chain has TRBV7-2 and TRBJ2-6, with 7 bases identical to TRBD2. V shed 4 bases, J shed 18 bases, and the junction held 18 bases outside the gene matches. The CDR3 loop spans 15 amino acids. CDR1 and CDR2 from the germline V gene are SGHTA and FQGNSA. CDR3 in amino acids: CASSSQGGEHPQQTF. The CDR3 bases are TGTGCCAGCAGCTCGCAGGGAGGGGAGCACCCCCAGCAGACTTTC.

The rearrangement uses TRBV2 and TRBJ1-2; TRBD1 matches at 9 bases. This CDR3 has 17 amino acids. With V trimmed by 8 bases and J by 7 bases, 20 bases remained unmatched. Germline V CDR1 and CDR2: SNHLY, FYNNEI. CDR3 DNA sequence: TGTGCCAGCGGCGTGGCTTATGGACAGGGGAAGGTTGTTGGCTACACCTTC. Its protein is CASGVAYGQGKVVGYTF.

On this clonotype: At one of its ends the junction is not consistent with the germline gene, which may arise from a read error. The genes are TRBV7-6 and TRBJ2-5, with 8 bases aligning to TRBD1. Germline values: CDR1 SGHVS, CDR2 FNYEAQ. CDR3 length: 14 residues. CDR3: CASSFGQGPQPFGF. CDR3 DNA sequence: TGTGCCAGCAGCTTCGGACAGGGACCCCAGCCCTTTGGTTTC.

Notes on this clonotype: A single base separates this from a much larger clone, so it may be a read error. A read error is likely, as this CDR3 ends without the conserved phenylalanine or tryptophan. The gene calls are TRBV2 and TRBJ2-1; 13 bases are a match to TRBD2. Germline V gene data show CDR1 as SNHLY and CDR2 as FYNNEI. The CDR3 extends over 17 amino acids. Germline trimming cut 5 bases from V and 8 bases from J; bases unmatched to any gene: 12. Here the CDR3 DNA reads TGTGCCAGCAGTACCTACACTAGCGGGGGGGCCTGGGATGAGCAGTTCTCC. Translated: CASSTYTSGGAWDEQFS.

This clonotype was picked up one time. This chain joins TRBV12-3 or TRBV12-4 and TRBJ2-2; D is ambiguous. V was clipped by 7 bases and J by 7 bases, with 10 bases between them. The CDR3 is made up of 12 amino acids. The CDR3 coding sequence is TGTGCCAGCACTACCAGCGTCGGGGAGCTGTTTTTT. Residues: CASTTSVGELFF.

The table lists this clonotype with a few counts. V is TRBV19 and J is TRBJ2-7; weak D call: TRBD2 (7 bases). CDR1 LNHDA and CDR2 SQIVND come from the germline V gene (reference sequence). The CDR3 contains 14 residues. V lost 2 bases to trimming and J lost 7 bases, with 15 bases between them. CDR3 region: CASSITGGRGEQYF. CDR3 in DNA: TGTGCCAGTAGTATAACCGGGGGGCGAGGGGAGCAGTACTTC.

This clonotype was seen repeatedly, ten times or more. The chain couples TRBV7-2 to TRBJ2-3; no definite D call. This CDR3 region has 14 residues. Looked up from germline, CDR1 is SGHTA and CDR2 is FQGNSA. V gave up 5 bases and J gave up 2 bases, with 11 bases separating them. CDR3 residues: CASSPRAHTDTQYF. The CDR3 coding sequence is TGTGCCAGCAGCCCCCGGGCCCACACAGATACGCAGTATTTT.

In this sample, this clonotype turned up many times. The gene calls are TRBV7-2 and TRBJ1-6; TRBD1 matches 7 bases. This CDR3 has 15 amino acids. Germline V gene sequence: CDR1 SGHTA, CDR2 FQGNSA. With 5 bases clipped from V and 5 bases from J, the junction kept 6 bases outside the gene matches. The CDR3 DNA is TGTGCCAGCAGCCCCGGGACAGCCGATAATTCACCCCTCCACTTT. Amino acid sequence: CASSPGTADNSPLHF.

This clonotype was observed at least ten times. The CDR3 region is CASSEAQAYEQYF. The CDR3 DNA is TGTGCCAGCAGTGAAGCCCAGGCCTACGAGCAGTACTTC. V is TRBV2 and J is TRBJ2-7; D gene ambiguous. Germline CDR1 is SNHLY and CDR2 is FYNNEI. The CDR3 runs to 13 residues. Between the trimmed V and J ends, which lost 0 bases and 2 bases, there was a span of 5 bases.

This clonotype has at least ten counts. The chain joins TRBV2 to TRBJ2-5; D assignment may be TRBD1 or TRBD2 (7 bases each). V was cut by 7 bases and J by 1 base, with 16 bases left in between. Germline CDR1 SNHLY, CDR2 FYNNEI. The CDR3 covers 15 residues. The CDR3 nucleotides are TGTGCCAGCACCGAAAGCGGGACAGTCCAAGAGACCCAGTACTTC. Translated, it gives CASTESGTVQETQYF.

About this clonotype: One end of the junction is discordant with germline, which a read error may explain. The rearrangement joins TRBV7-9 to TRBJ1-2; a weak D match, TRBD1 (5 bases). CDR3 length equals 13 residues. Germline assignment: CDR1 SEHNR and CDR2 FQNEAQ (reference sequence). The CDR3 is CASSLAGTGAQEF. The CDR3 coding sequence is TGTGCCAGCAGCTTAGCCGGGACGGGTGCCCAAGAGTTC.